The 3 T cell receptor beta chains in this list originate from one sample, sequenced in a study of T-cell memory formation after mild COVID-19. A single record per CDR3 protein comes from TCRdb applying MiXCR to the 5' RACE reads. The data show about 250,000 distinct CDR3 sequences, approximately 15% seen once. Sequencing input: PBMCs or a T cell subset sorted from them (not recorded which). Receptors originate from an adult woman who had mild COVID-19 (a few samples of this study predate the infection). Cell type and time point are not known.

The CDR3 DNA is TGCGCCACACCCAGACAGGGGTCAATTTGCGCGAACACTGAAGCTTTCTTT. It is translated as CATPRQGSICANTEAFF. The rearrangement uses TRBV23-1 and TRBJ1-1; 8 bases match TRBD1. TRBV23-1 is flagged as an ORF with uncertain function. V lost 10 bases, J lost 1 base, and 17 bases stayed unmatched. The CDR3 runs to 17 residues.

The chain recombines TRBV7-9 with TRBJ2-7; tentative D call: TRBD2 (6 bases). The V gene's germline CDR1 is SEHNR and CDR2 FQNEAQ (reference sequence). The germline V and J ends were trimmed by 5 bases and 5 bases, with 22 bases remaining between them. CDR3 size: 16 residues. Here the CDR3 reads CASSHVYSGRGNEQYF. For the CDR3, the DNA is TGTGCCAGCAGCCACGTCTACAGCGGGCGCGGGAACGAGCAGTACTTC.

CDR3 sequence: CASSATGESQPQHF. The CDR3 bases are TGTGCCAGCAGTGCTACAGGGGAGAGTCAGCCCCAGCATTTT. The chain couples TRBV12-3 or TRBV12-4 to TRBJ1-5, with 7 nucleotides matching TRBD1. The CDR3 extends over 14 amino acids. The J segment lost 6 bases and the V segment lost 5 bases, leaving 7 bases of the junction unmatched.